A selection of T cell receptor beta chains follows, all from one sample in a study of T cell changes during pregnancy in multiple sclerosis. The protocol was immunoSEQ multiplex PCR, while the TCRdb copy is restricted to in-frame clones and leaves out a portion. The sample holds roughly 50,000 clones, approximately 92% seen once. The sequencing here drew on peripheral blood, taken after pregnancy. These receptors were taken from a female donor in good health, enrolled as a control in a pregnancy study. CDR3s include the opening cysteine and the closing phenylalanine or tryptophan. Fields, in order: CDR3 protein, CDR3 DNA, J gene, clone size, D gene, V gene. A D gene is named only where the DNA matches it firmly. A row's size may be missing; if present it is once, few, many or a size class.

CASSFRQGGAGELFF,TGCGCCAGCAGCTTTCGACAGGGAGGCGCCGGGGAGCTGTTTTTT,TRBJ2-2,NA,NA,TRBV5-1
CASSGGVEQFF,TGTGCCAGCAGCGGGGGCGTTGAGCAGTTCTTC,TRBJ2-1,NA,NA,TRBV11-3
CASTPPGTSRIYEQYF,TGTGCCAGCACTCCCCCCGGGACTAGCAGAATTTACGAGCAGTACTTC,TRBJ2-7,NA,TRBD2,TRBV28
CASSPRTSGRAPGEQFF,TGTGCCAGCAGCCCCAGGACTAGCGGGAGAGCCCCGGGGGAGCAGTTCTTC,TRBJ2-1,NA,TRBD2,TRBV5-8
CASSDRDSVTDTQYF,TGTGCCAGCAGTGACCGGGACAGTGTCACAGATACGCAGTATTTT,TRBJ2-3,NA,TRBD1,TRBV2
CASSLRGRPNEKLFF,TGTGCCAGCAGCTTGAGAGGGAGGCCTAATGAAAAACTGTTTTTT,TRBJ1-4,NA,NA,TRBV11-2
CASSSVGNTIYF,TGTGCCAGCTCTTCGGTCGGAAACACCATATATTTT,TRBJ1-3,NA,NA,TRBV7-2
CASSPLPANTGELFF,TGCGCCAGCAGCCCCCTCCCGGCGAACACCGGGGAGCTGTTTTTT,TRBJ2-2,NA,NA,TRBV5-1
CASSLVRPGDNYGYTF,TGTGCCAGCAGCTTAGTTAGGCCAGGGGATAACTATGGCTACACCTTC,TRBJ1-2,NA,NA,TRBV7-9
CASSHSDRSVRGYTF,TGCGCCAGCAGCCATAGCGACAGGAGCGTAAGGGGCTACACCTTC,TRBJ1-2,NA,NA,TRBV4-1
CASSQFLLTSGRESRYNEQFF,TGTGCCAGCAGCCAATTCCTTCTGACTAGCGGGAGGGAGTCCCGCTACAATGAGCAGTTCTTC,TRBJ2-1,NA,TRBD2,TRBV16
CASSSPRGVLYNEQFF,TGTGCCAGCAGCTCACCACGTGGAGTTCTCTACAATGAGCAGTTCTTC,TRBJ2-1,NA,NA,TRBV7-2
CASSLAREGGELFF,TGCGCCAGCAGCTTGGCGAGGGAAGGCGGGGAGCTGTTTTTT,TRBJ2-2,NA,NA,TRBV5-1
CASTEGGRETQYF,TGTGCCAGCACTGAGGGGGGTCGAGAGACCCAGTACTTC,TRBJ2-5,NA,NA,TRBV2
CASSGTGRAYNEQFF,TGTGCCAGCAGTGGGACAGGCCGTGCCTACAATGAGCAGTTCTTC,TRBJ2-1,NA,TRBD1,TRBV25-1
CASSPLSASTDTQYF,TGTGCCAGCAGTCCACTATCGGCTAGCACAGATACGCAGTATTTT,TRBJ2-3,once,NA,TRBV2
CASSSSGAPYEQYF,TGTGCCAGCAGTTCTAGCGGGGCCCCCTACGAGCAGTACTTC,TRBJ2-7,NA,TRBD2,TRBV6-5
CASSRRLVGANVLTF,TGTGCCAGCAGCCGCAGACTAGTTGGGGCCAACGTCCTGACTTTC,TRBJ2-6,NA,NA,TRBV7-2
CASSLGLAGGTADTQYF,TGCGCCAGCAGCCTCGGACTAGCGGGAGGGACGGCAGATACGCAGTATTTT,TRBJ2-3,NA,TRBD2,TRBV5-1
CATSRDLLAGGVGELFF,TGTGCCACCAGCAGAGATCTTCTAGCGGGAGGGGTCGGGGAGCTGTTTTTT,TRBJ2-2,once,TRBD2,TRBV15
CASNQQGARGYTF,TGTGCCAGCAACCAACAGGGGGCGCGTGGCTACACCTTC,TRBJ1-2,few,TRBD1,TRBV6-5
CASSQGVQGAYGYTF,TGCGCCAGCAGCCAAGGGGTACAGGGGGCCTATGGCTACACCTTC,TRBJ1-2,NA,TRBD1,TRBV4-3
CASRGGRMNTEAFF,TGTGCCAGCAGGGGGGGGAGGATGAACACTGAAGCTTTCTTT,TRBJ1-1,NA,NA,TRBV7-2
CASRPIGTGNEKLFF,TGTGCCAGCAGACCAATCGGGACAGGGAATGAAAAACTGTTTTTT,TRBJ1-4,NA,TRBD1,TRBV5-6
CASSQYRGLNTEAFF,TGTGCCAGCAGCCAATATAGGGGGCTTAACACTGAAGCTTTCTTT,TRBJ1-1,once,TRBD1,TRBV14
CASSFRGEKLFF,TGTGCCAGCAGTTTTCGCGGAGAAAAACTGTTTTTT,TRBJ1-4,NA,NA,TRBV28
CASSAASGMGGNEQFF,TGTGCCAGCAGCGCCGCTAGCGGGATGGGCGGCAATGAGCAGTTCTTC,TRBJ2-1,NA,TRBD2,TRBV5-8
CASSLPGQGPLNEQYF,TGTGCCAGCAGCCTACCGGGACAGGGGCCTCTCAACGAGCAGTACTTC,TRBJ2-7,NA,TRBD1,TRBV28
CASSLDNTDTQYF,TGCGCCAGCAGCTTAGACAACACAGATACGCAGTATTTT,TRBJ2-3,NA,NA,TRBV5-1
CASSRTWNNEQFF,TGTGCCAGCAGCCGGACTTGGAACAATGAGCAGTTCTTC,TRBJ2-1,NA,NA,TRBV28
CASRAPNTGRDAAFF,TGTGCCAGCAGAGCCCCCAATACAGGGAGAGACGCAGCTTTCTTT,TRBJ1-1,NA,NA,TRBV2
CASSRPRGITNTGELFF,TGCGCCAGCAGCCGCCCTAGAGGGATAACGAACACCGGGGAGCTGTTTTTT,TRBJ2-2,NA,NA,TRBV5-1
CASSQDPGTGSDTQYF,TGCGCCAGCAGCCAAGATCCCGGGACAGGGTCAGATACGCAGTATTTT,TRBJ2-3,NA,TRBD1,TRBV4-3
CAWSVIGNTEAFF,TGTGCCTGGAGTGTAATCGGGAACACTGAGGCTTTCTTT,TRBJ1-1,NA,NA,TRBV30
CASSLEQGNTGELFF,TGTGCCAGCAGCTTGGAACAGGGGAACACCGGGGAGCTGTTTTTT,TRBJ2-2,NA,NA,TRBV5-4
CSVVGQGTSYEQYF,TGCAGCGTTGTAGGACAGGGGACGTCCTACGAGCAGTACTTC,TRBJ2-7,NA,TRBD1,TRBV29-1
CASRTGDGYTF,TGTGCCAGCAGGACAGGGGATGGCTACACCTTC,TRBJ1-2,NA,TRBD1,TRBV25-1
CASSDGTVTEAFF,TGTGCCAGCAGTGACGGTACAGTCACTGAAGCTTTCTTT,TRBJ1-1,NA,NA,TRBV6-4
CASSHHQGRYNEAFF,TGTGCCAGCAGTCATCACCAGGGTCGATACAATGAAGCTTTCTTT,TRBJ1-1,NA,NA,TRBV27
CASSPLQGALGETQYF,TGTGCCAGCTCACCGCTTCAGGGGGCGTTGGGAGAGACCCAGTACTTC,TRBJ2-5,NA,TRBD1,TRBV18
CASSFTENTEAFF,TGTGCCAGCAGCTTCACAGAGAACACTGAAGCTTTCTTT,TRBJ1-1,once,NA,TRBV7-2
CASSPIPGQGPYEQYF,TGTGCCAGCAGCCCGATCCCGGGACAGGGGCCCTACGAGCAGTACTTC,TRBJ2-7,NA,TRBD1,TRBV7-9
CASSPLGARNQPQHF,TGTGCCAGCAGTCCCCTGGGGGCCCGAAATCAGCCCCAGCATTTT,TRBJ1-5,NA,NA,TRBV6-5
CASSLDREGQGGTEAFF,TGTGCCAGCTCCCTGGACCGAGAAGGACAGGGAGGCACTGAAGCTTTCTTT,TRBJ1-1,NA,TRBD1,TRBV18
CASSPRTGEQDGYTF,TGTGCCAGCTCACCCCGGACAGGGGAGCAGGATGGCTACACCTTC,TRBJ1-2,few,TRBD1,TRBV18
CASSFGQAYEQYF,TGTGCCAGCAGCTTCGGACAGGCCTACGAGCAGTACTTC,TRBJ2-7,NA,TRBD1,TRBV5-6
CASSDGLAGGPAYNEQFF,TGTGCCAGCAGCGATGGACTAGCGGGGGGGCCAGCCTACAATGAGCAGTTCTTC,TRBJ2-1,once,TRBD2,TRBV9
CASSLGQGGQPQHF,TGTGCCAGCAGTTTAGGACAGGGAGGTCAGCCCCAGCATTTT,TRBJ1-5,once,TRBD1,TRBV28
CASSFSDRGKNEKLFF,TGTGCCAGCAGCTTTTCCGACAGGGGAAAAAATGAAAAACTGTTTTTT,TRBJ1-4,once,TRBD1,TRBV7-2
CASSLDRPSTDTQYF,TGCGCCAGCAGCTTGGACAGGCCTAGCACAGATACGCAGTATTTT,TRBJ2-3,NA,NA,TRBV5-1